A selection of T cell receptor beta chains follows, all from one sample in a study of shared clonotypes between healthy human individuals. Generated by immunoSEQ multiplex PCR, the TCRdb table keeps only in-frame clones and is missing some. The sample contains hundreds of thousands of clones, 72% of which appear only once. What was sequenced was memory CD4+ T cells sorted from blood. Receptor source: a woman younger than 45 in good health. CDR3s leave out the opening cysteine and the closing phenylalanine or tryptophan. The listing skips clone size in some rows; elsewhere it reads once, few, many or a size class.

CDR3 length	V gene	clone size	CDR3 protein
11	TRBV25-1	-	ASSGIGLYGYT
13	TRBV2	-	ASSEEAPRVGTQY
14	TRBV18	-	ASSPVPWARDEKLF
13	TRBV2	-	ASSDLTSGVNEQF
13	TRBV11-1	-	ASSSRKVSTDTQY
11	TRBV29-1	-	SVASGSLLEQY
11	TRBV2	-	ASSGEGITEAF
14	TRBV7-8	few	ASSSRPKGGTGELF
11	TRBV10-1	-	ASSEVRTYGYT
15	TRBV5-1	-	ASSSPLGRSNTGELF
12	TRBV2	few	ASRADRATYEQY
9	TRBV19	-	GTVQGETQY
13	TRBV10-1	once	ASSWTGTNTGELF
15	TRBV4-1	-	ASSQVPGLAGADTQY
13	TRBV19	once	ASRYRGESNQPQH
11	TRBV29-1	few	SVQGHPNSPLH
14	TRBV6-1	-	ASSEGWGLAVYEQY
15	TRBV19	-	ASSPTGAGRWNQPQH
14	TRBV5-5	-	ASSWDLPGDNQPQH
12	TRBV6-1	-	ASSEGGNTDTQY